One sample yielded the 8 T cell receptor beta chains listed below, sequenced in a study of T cells in Graves' hyperthyroidism and ophthalmopathy. Template material for amplifying TCR beta CDR3 regions consisted of RNA transcripts. TCR CDR3 regions were first amplified by RT-PCR with HTBI primers. From the multiplex PCR reads, TCRdb called clonotypes with MiXCR, one entry per CDR3 protein. The repertoire consists of over 500,000 distinct CDR3 sequences, with more than 15% occurring once and the leading ten covering 17%. Input material: blood. The receptor source for this set is a woman aged 18 to 35 with Graves' ophthalmopathy.

Ten or more counts support this clonotype. The rearrangement joins TRBV10-3 to TRBJ1-1, with 7 nucleotides matching TRBD1. Per germline, CDR1 ENHRY and CDR2 SYGVKD. Losses at the gene ends were 6 bases for V and 5 bases for J; bases not matched to a gene: 9. The CDR3 consists of 14 residues. The CDR3 spells CAISNRDRRTEAFF. The CDR3 DNA is TGTGCCATCAGCAACCGGGACAGAAGGACTGAAGCTTTCTTT.

The table lists this clonotype with many counts. The chain links TRBV11-1 to TRBJ2-2; D is possibly TRBD1 (5 bases). CDR1 is SGHAT and CDR2 is FQDESV in the germline V gene (reference sequence). CDR3 length: 16 residues. Trimming took 5 bases from V and 1 from J, leaving 14 bases between them. CDR3 DNA: TGTGCCAGCAGCCCTCAGGGTACAGGGAACACCGGGGAGCTGTTTTTT. It specifies CASSPQGTGNTGELFF. Variable domain in full (rest from reference TRBV11-1 and TRBJ2-2): EAEVAQSPRYKITEKSQAVAFWCDPISGHATLYWYRQILGQGPELLVQFQDESVVDDSQLPKDRFSAERLKGVDSTLKIQPAELGDSAMYLCASSPQGTGNTGELFFGEGSRLTVL.

This clonotype has a count of ten or more. The chain carries TRBV28 and TRBJ1-1; a weak D match, TRBD1 (5 bases). V was cut by 5 bases and J by 5 bases, with 12 bases left in between. Per the germline V gene, CDR1 is MDHEN and CDR2 is SYDVKM. The length of the CDR3 is 13 residues. CDR3 loop: CASSVPEGTEAFF. CDR3 bases: TGTGCCAGCAGTGTCCCCGAGGGGACTGAAGCTTTCTTT.

J is TRBJ1-2 and V is TRBV4-1; a possible D gene is TRBD1 (5 bases). The CDR3 length is 14 residues. Trimming pared 6 bases from V and 0 bases from J, leaving 11 bases between. Germline V lookup: CDR1 MGHRA, CDR2 YSYEKL. The CDR3 DNA sequence: TGCGCCAGCAGTTGGCAGGGATCTAACTATGGCTACACCTTC. Amino acids: CASSWQGSNYGYTF.

Ten or more counts support this clonotype. This chain joins TRBV7-2 and TRBJ2-3; D may correspond to TRBD1 or TRBD2 (8 bases each). V lost 5 bases and J 2 bases, leaving 29 bases between the germline ends. Germline assignment: CDR1 SGHTA and CDR2 FQGNSA. There are 20 residues in the CDR3. CDR3 loop: CASSPGAGGRAGVLTDTQYF. DNA for the CDR3: TGTGCCAGCAGCCCTGGGGCAGGGGGCCGAGCGGGAGTCCTCACAGATACGCAGTATTTT.

In this sample, this clonotype turned up many times. This chain uses TRBV14 with TRBJ1-1; D perhaps matches TRBD1 (5 bases). Germline V gives CDR1 SGHDN, CDR2 FVKESK. The ends were cut back, 1 base at V and 11 bases at J, with 11 bases in the middle. This CDR3 is built from 12 residues. CDR3 region: CASSQVGRVAFF. The CDR3 nucleotides are TGTGCCAGCAGCCAAGTCGGCAGGGTTGCTTTCTTT.

This clonotype was detected a few times. This chain links TRBV20-1 with TRBJ2-1; TRBD1 or TRBD2 may be the D gene (5 bases each). The V gene's germline CDR1 is DFQATT and CDR2 SNEGSKA (reference sequence). CDR3 length equals 14 residues. V was trimmed by 6 bases and J by 7 bases, leaving 19 bases between them. In DNA, the CDR3 is TGCAGTGCCGGAGAGGGGAGATTCTTGAATGAGCAGTTCTTC. Translating it yields CSAGEGRFLNEQFF.

This clonotype was detected ten times or more. The chain has TRBV12-3 or TRBV12-4 and TRBJ1-2; 7 bases align to TRBD1. V gave up 6 bases and J gave up 6 bases; unmatched junction bases: 13. CDR3 length: 15 amino acids. CDR3 region: CASSLSDRVGDGYTF. The CDR3 DNA reads as TGTGCCAGCAGCCTCTCCGACAGGGTCGGAGATGGCTACACCTTC.